Listed below are T cell receptor beta chains from one sample, sequenced in a study of graft-versus-host responses after intestinal transplantation. Generated by immunoSEQ multiplex PCR, the TCRdb table keeps only in-frame clones and is missing some. The table has some 90,000 clones, around 90% seen once. Which antigens these TCRs recognize remains unknown. The sample was unstimulated CD4+ T cells sorted from spleen or lymph node cells, taken before intestinal transplant. Receptors originate from a human donor who received an intestinal transplant. Both conserved end residues are part of each CDR3. Fields, in order: V gene, J gene, D gene, clone size, CDR3 DNA, CDR3 protein. The D gene is left open where the match is weak. Size values are once, few and many counts, or a class for expanded clones, and some rows have none.

>TRBV30|TRBJ2-2|NA|NA
TGTGCCTGGAGTGTAAAAGGAAGGATAGGAAACACCGGGGAGCTGTTTTTT
CAWSVKGRIGNTGELFF
>TRBV30|TRBJ2-1|TRBD2|NA
TGTGTTGCGGGAGGGCCTTTAGGGCATGAGCAGTTCTTC
CVAGGPLGHEQFF
>TRBV28|TRBJ1-2|NA|NA
TGTGCCAGCAGTCCGGCCCGGGGGAGCACTAACTATGGCTACACCTTC
CASSPARGSTNYGYTF
>TRBV27|TRBJ1-5|TRBD1|NA
TGTGCCAGCAGTTTAGACAGGGGTAATCAGCCCCAGCATTTT
CASSLDRGNQPQHF
>TRBV7-9|TRBJ2-1|TRBD2|once
TGTGCCAGCAGCGTGGGACTAGCGGGAGCGGTTCAGTACAATGAGCAGTTCTTC
CASSVGLAGAVQYNEQFF
>TRBV6-5|TRBJ1-1|NA|NA
TGTGCCAGCACCGGTTCGGCTGAGAACACTGAAGCTTTCTTT
CASTGSAENTEAFF
>TRBV12-5|TRBJ1-1|NA|NA
TGTGCTAGTGGTTTGGGGGGGCACACTGAAGCTTTCTTT
CASGLGGHTEAFF
>TRBV29-1|TRBJ2-1|TRBD1|NA
TGCAGCGTTGATTCCGGGACAGGGGCGTACAATGAGCAGTTCTTC
CSVDSGTGAYNEQFF
>TRBV6-5|TRBJ1-2|NA|NA
TGTGCCAGCACGAGAGGGGCCACCTATGGCTACACCTTC
CASTRGATYGYTF
>TRBV6-4|TRBJ2-5|NA|NA
TGTGCCAGCAATGGTTTTCGAGAGACCCAGTACTTC
CASNGFRETQYF